Listed below are T cell receptor beta chains from one sample, sequenced in a study of vaccination and CD4 T cells after COVID-19. Using its own MiXCR run on the PCR reads, TCRdb lists one record per CDR3 protein. The sample has about 18,000 distinct CDR3 sequences, just under 30% seen once; the top ten hold approximately 17%. These receptors' targets are unknown. The sequenced sample consisted of cultured CD4+ T cells from blood. These receptors originate from a human donor with COVID-19. The CDR3 runs from the conserved cysteine through the conserved F or W. The D gene is left open where the match is weak. The size entry is marked missing in some rows and otherwise reads once, few, many or a size class.

TRBJ1-1	NA	TRBV11-2	NA	CASSRTGGGYTEAFF	TGTGCCAGCAGCCGGACGGGGGGCGGGTACACTGAAGCTTTCTTT
TRBJ2-1	NA	TRBV27	few	CASSWGLGGGVEQFF	TGTGCCAGCAGTTGGGGTTTGGGGGGCGGCGTTGAGCAGTTCTTC
TRBJ1-6	TRBD1	TRBV4-1	NA	CASSQDPSRDRGPPLHF	TGCGCCAGCAGCCAAGACCCAAGTAGGGACAGGGGCCCACCCCTCCACTTT
TRBJ1-4	TRBD1	TRBV5-6	NA	CASSERQGAWEKLFF	TGTGCCAGCAGCGAGAGACAGGGGGCCTGGGAAAAACTGTTTTTT
TRBJ2-3	NA	TRBV6-1	few	CASSDGLPITDTQYF	TGTGCCAGCAGTGATGGACTACCGATCACAGATACGCAGTATTTT
TRBJ1-6	NA	TRBV5-1	NA	CASSQGSGNSPLHF	TGCGCCAGCAGCCAGGGGTCGGGGAATTCACCCCTCCACTTT
TRBJ2-5	NA	TRBV4-1	NA	CASSQDSRSANRRFETQYF	TGCGCCAGCAGCCAAGACAGCCGGTCAGCGAACCGGAGATTCGAGACCCAGTACTTC
TRBJ1-6	TRBD1	TRBV12-3/TRBV12-4	NA	CASSLAGQGSPLHF	TGTGCCAGCAGTTTAGCGGGACAGGGTTCACCCCTCCACTTT
TRBJ2-3	NA	TRBV10-1	NA	CASSQTGTDTQYF	TGCGCCAGCAGTCAAACAGGCACAGATACGCAGTATTTT
TRBJ2-1	NA	TRBV20-1	NA	CSAKASRSHYNEQFF	TGCAGTGCTAAGGCTAGTCGGTCTCATTACAATGAGCAGTTCTTC
TRBJ2-2	NA	TRBV10-1	NA	CASSEFQGIRGAVF	TGCGCCAGCAGTGAGTTCCAGGGGATCCGGGGAGCTGTTTTT
TRBJ1-2	NA	TRBV20-1	NA	CSARIAGVNYGYTF	TGCAGTGCCCGCATTGCGGGGGTTAACTATGGCTACACCTTC
TRBJ2-7	NA	TRBV7-9	NA	CAVGDGSYEQYF	TGTGCCGTGGGGGACGGATCCTACGAGCAGTACTTC
TRBJ1-2	NA	TRBV15	NA	CATSRGRDPVNYGYTF	TGTGCCACCAGCAGAGGACGGGATCCCGTAAACTATGGCTACACCTTC
TRBJ2-7	NA	TRBV12-3/TRBV12-4	NA	CASSLRGAGYEQYF	TGTGCCAGCAGTTTACGGGGGGCGGGCTACGAGCAGTACTTC
TRBJ1-6	TRBD1	TRBV18	NA	CASSPGPGTGPGSPLHF	TGTGCCAGCTCCCCAGGGCCCGGGACAGGCCCCGGTTCACCCCTCCACTTT
TRBJ1-2	NA	TRBV24-1	NA	CATRGARANYGYTF	TGTGCCACCAGGGGGGCCCGAGCTAACTATGGCTACACCTTC
TRBJ2-3	NA	TRBV6-1	few	CASSTAGRLTSTDTQYF	TGTGCCAGCAGCACCGCAGGGCGCCTAACTAGCACAGATACGCAGTATTTT
TRBJ2-2	NA	TRBV30	few	CAWRQGGTGELFF	TGTGCCTGGAGGCAGGGAGGAACCGGGGAGCTGTTTTTT
TRBJ2-7	TRBD2	TRBV6-2/TRBV6-3	NA	CASRNAGLAGGPPYEQYF	TGTGCCAGCAGAAACGCGGGACTAGCGGGGGGCCCTCCCTACGAGCAGTACTTC
TRBJ1-5	TRBD1	TRBV20-1	medium-sized	CIRTGDYQPQHF	TGCATTAGGACAGGGGATTATCAGCCCCAGCATTTT
TRBJ1-4	NA	TRBV6-1	once	CASGAQGAKPATNEKLFF	TGTGCCAGCGGGGCACAAGGGGCGAAGCCGGCAACTAATGAAAAACTGTTTTTT
TRBJ2-5	TRBD2	TRBV2	NA	CASSRERGRQETQYF	TGTGCCAGCAGTCGAGAGCGGGGGCGTCAAGAGACCCAGTACTTC
TRBJ1-5	TRBD1	TRBV7-9	NA	CASSIGQGAGSNQPQHF	TGTGCCAGCAGCATTGGACAGGGGGCTGGTAGCAATCAGCCCCAGCATTTT
TRBJ1-1	NA	TRBV29-1	few	CSVQEGGTEAFF	TGCAGCGTTCAAGAGGGGGGAACTGAAGCTTTCTTT
TRBJ2-7	NA	TRBV5-1	NA	CASSLDQTSYEQYF	TGCGCCAGCAGCTTGGACCAGACCAGTTACGAGCAGTACTTC
TRBJ1-5	TRBD1	TRBV24-1	NA	CATGTGDNQPQHF	TGTGCCACCGGGACAGGGGATAATCAGCCCCAGCATTTT
TRBJ2-5	NA	TRBV20-1	few	CSARIRAETQYF	TGCAGTGCTAGAATCCGGGCGGAGACCCAGTACTTC
TRBJ2-7	NA	TRBV6-5	NA	CASSFGLGEQYF	TGTGCCAGCAGTTTCGGTCTCGGGGAGCAGTACTTC
TRBJ1-3	TRBD1	TRBV20-1	few	CSAPGQNSGNTIYF	TGCAGTGCGCCGGGACAGAATTCTGGAAACACCATATATTTT
TRBJ2-7	NA	TRBV6-2/TRBV6-3	once	CASSGRDGSYEQYF	TGTGCCAGCAGCGGCAGGGACGGCTCCTACGAGCAGTACTTC
TRBJ2-3	TRBD1	TRBV27	NA	CASSLRAPGGAYTQYF	TGTGCCAGCAGTTTACGCGCCCCAGGGGGCGCATATACGCAGTATTTT